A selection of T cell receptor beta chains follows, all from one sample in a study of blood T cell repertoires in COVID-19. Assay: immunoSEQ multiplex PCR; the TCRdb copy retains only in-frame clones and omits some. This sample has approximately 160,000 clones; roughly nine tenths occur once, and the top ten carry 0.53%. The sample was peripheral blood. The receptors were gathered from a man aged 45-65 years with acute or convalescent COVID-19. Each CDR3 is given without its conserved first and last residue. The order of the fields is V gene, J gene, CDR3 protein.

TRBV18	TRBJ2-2	ASSPPGGRDIWELF
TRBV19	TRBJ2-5	ASSITGTKETQY
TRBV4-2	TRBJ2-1	ASSQQLAVRSTYNEQF
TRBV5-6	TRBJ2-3	ASSLAGSRGHTQY
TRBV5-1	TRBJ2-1	ASSFQGPGNEQF
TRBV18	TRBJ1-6	ASSGSNSPLH
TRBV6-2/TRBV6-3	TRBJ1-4	ASSRPWADEKLF
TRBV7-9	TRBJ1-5	ASSSGTGGRGIQPQH
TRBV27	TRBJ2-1	ASSSGLAGGIKYNEQF
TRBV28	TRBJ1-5	ASSSRQGVQPQH
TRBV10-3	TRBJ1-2	ASGDSPYGYT
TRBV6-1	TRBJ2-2	ASSEGLLNTGELF
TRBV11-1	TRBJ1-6	ASSLGRGASPLH
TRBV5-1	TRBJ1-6	ASSSRDRGYSYNSPLH
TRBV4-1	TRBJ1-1	ASSLAGLMNTEAF
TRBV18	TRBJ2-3	ASSPRDPTDTQY
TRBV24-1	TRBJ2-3	ATSRGGYSTDTQY
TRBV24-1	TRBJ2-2	ATSETGGANTGELF
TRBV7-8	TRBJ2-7	ASSPAAGGGLWSSYEQY
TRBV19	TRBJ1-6	ASRQDRNYNSPLH
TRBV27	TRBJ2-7	ASSSTGIYEQY
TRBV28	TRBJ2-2	ASSLYTGWLAGEGTGELF
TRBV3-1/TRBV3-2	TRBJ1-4	ASRRATTNEKLF
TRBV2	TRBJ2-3	ASATSSDTQY
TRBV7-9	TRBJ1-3	ATKTGDPGNTIY
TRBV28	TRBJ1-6	ATSGQGFSPLH
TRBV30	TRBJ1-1	AWSRDSRNTEAF
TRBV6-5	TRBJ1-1	ASSWLQGGTEAF
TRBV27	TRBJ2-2	ASTFIASKLGGELF
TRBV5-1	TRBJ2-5	ASSAGQGKETQY
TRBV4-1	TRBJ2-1	ASSQDWGTANEQF
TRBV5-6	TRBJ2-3	ASSQGLASPSSTDTQY
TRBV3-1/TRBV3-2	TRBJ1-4	ASSGRQGGHEKLF
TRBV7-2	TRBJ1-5	ASSTGQGVDQPQH
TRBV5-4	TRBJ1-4	ASSRLDTGVKEKLF
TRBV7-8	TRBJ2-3	ASSRTSGREYTQY
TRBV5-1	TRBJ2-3	ASSSSGGGGDTQY
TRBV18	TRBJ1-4	ASSPGLSNEKLF
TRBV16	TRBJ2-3	ASSLRDSDTQY
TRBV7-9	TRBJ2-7	ASSEGPGAYEQY
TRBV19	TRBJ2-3	ASSPRPTGVGTDTQY
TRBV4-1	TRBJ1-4	ASSQDGFGSRNEKLF
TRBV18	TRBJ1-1	ASSPKGTQDEAF
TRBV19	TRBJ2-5	ASSISGTGGTWETQY